Each of the 26 T cell receptor beta chains below was sequenced from the same sample in a study of molecular identifiers for immune sequencing clone quantification. TCRdb re-called the PCR reads through MiXCR, storing one row per CDR3 protein. The profile shows about half a million distinct CDR3 sequences, roughly 26% of them singletons. Sequencing was carried out using naive CD8+ T cells from blood, with Jurkat cell RNA spiked in. Subset reported: FACS-sorted CD8+CD4-CCR7+CD45RA+ naive T cells. The origin of the receptors is a human donor in good health. Some libraries in this study had Jurkat cell RNA spiked in.

This clonotype was detected only a few times. This rearrangement joins TRBV28 to TRBJ2-2, with D possibly being TRBD2 (6 bases). V lost 2 bases and J lost 3, with 13 bases in between. This CDR3 has 16 amino acids. CDR1 is MDHEN and CDR2 is SYDVKM in the germline V gene. The CDR3 DNA follows: TGTGCCAGCAGTTTAACCGGACTATGGGACACCGGGGAGCTGTTTTTT. Translating it yields CASSLTGLWDTGELFF.

This clonotype was found many times. This chain uses TRBV27 with TRBJ2-7; D ambiguous. This CDR3 contains 14 residues. V was cut by 2 bases and J by 2 bases, with 10 bases left in between. The V gene's germline CDR1 is MNHEY and CDR2 SMNVEV (reference sequence). CDR3 in DNA: TGTGCCAGCAGTTTACTTCAAGGCCCCTACGAGCAGTACTTC. This sequence encodes CASSLLQGPYEQYF.

Only a few counts were recorded for this clonotype. The chain recombines TRBV15 with TRBJ2-7; D tentatively fits TRBD1 or TRBD2 (6 bases each). The V end lost 0 bases, the J end lost 2 bases, and 8 bases lay between the germline ends. The CDR3 consists of 14 residues. CDR1 is LNHNV and CDR2 is YYDKDF in the germline V gene (reference sequence). CDR3 sequence (DNA): TGTGCCACCAGCAGAGATAGGGGGGCCTACGAGCAGTACTTC. This codes for CATSRDRGAYEQYF.

The chain is built from TRBV3-1 and TRBJ1-6, with 7 positions matching TRBD1. This CDR3 spans 15 amino acids. Germline CDR1 is LGHDT and CDR2 is YNNKEL (reference sequence). The V segment lost 1 base and the J segment 9 bases; nucleotides outside the gene matches: 6. Here the CDR3 DNA reads TGTGCCAGCAGCCAAGGGTGCAGGGGGAGTTCACCCCTCCACTTT. Translating it yields CASSQGCRGSSPLHF.

The chain uses TRBV6-5 and TRBJ2-1; 8 positions agree with TRBD1. Unmatched junction bases numbered 7, after V lost 2 bases and J lost 4 bases. The CDR3 is made up of 16 amino acids. CDR1 is MNHEY, CDR2 SVGAGI, per germline. CDR3 nucleotide sequence: TGTGCCAGCAGTTACGGCCGGGACAGGCCTTACAATGAGCAGTTCTTC. Residues: CASSYGRDRPYNEQFF.

This clonotype was detected a few times. The chain recombines TRBV4-1 with TRBJ2-2; 12 bases agree with TRBD2. The germline gives CDR1 MGHRA, CDR2 YSYEKL. The length of the CDR3 is 17 residues. Trimming cost V 3 bases and J 5 bases; bases outside gene matches: 7. CDR3 in amino acids: CASSQLAGGLGTGELFF. CDR3 sequence (DNA): TGCGCCAGCAGCCAGCTAGCGGGGGGGCTTGGAACCGGGGAGCTGTTTTTT.

This clonotype came up a few times. This sequence joins TRBV13 and TRBJ2-2, with a tentative D call TRBD2 (5 bases). The germline V gene has CDR1 PRHDT and CDR2 FYEKMQ (reference sequence). This CDR3 comprises 19 residues. V lost 0 bases and J lost 0, with 17 bases in between. Written as DNA, the CDR3 is TGTGCCAGCAGCTTAGGCCGGTTCTGGCAGCGGTCGAACACCGGGGAGCTGTTTTTT. Protein: CASSLGRFWQRSNTGELFF.

This chain connects TRBV28 to TRBJ1-6; D is undetermined. V was clipped by 3 bases and J by 0 bases, with 9 bases between them. CDR3 size: 16 residues. The germline V gene has CDR1 MDHEN and CDR2 SYDVKM. In DNA, the CDR3 is TGTGCCAGCAGTTTGCAGGCACACTCCTATAATTCACCCCTCCACTTT. Translating it yields CASSLQAHSYNSPLHF.

The gene calls are TRBV10-3 and TRBJ2-1; unclear D gene. The CDR3 sequence is 12 residues long. V was pared by 2 bases and J by 5 bases, with 4 bases between. Per the germline V gene, CDR1 is ENHRY and CDR2 is SYGVKD. The CDR3 DNA sequence: TGTGCCATCAGTGAGGGGGACAATGAGCAGTTCTTC. Translation: CAISEGDNEQFF.

V and J are TRBV27 and TRBJ2-1; D gene ambiguous. The CDR3 is 14 residues long. CDR1 and CDR2 (germline): MNHEY, SMNVEV (reference sequence). Trimming cost V 6 bases and J 5 bases, with 14 bases left between them. CDR3 nucleotides: TGTGCCAGCAGCTTTACGTCGTTTAACAATGAGCAGTTCTTC. As protein: CASSFTSFNNEQFF.

This clonotype was counted many times. V is TRBV2 and J is TRBJ2-7; D is tentatively TRBD1 or TRBD2 (5 bases each). The germline CDR1 and CDR2 sequences are SNHLY and FYNNEI. The CDR3 is made up of 14 amino acids. The V and J ends lost 6 bases and 1 base respectively, with 13 bases between them. The CDR3 protein is CASRGDRQSYEQYF. The CDR3 DNA is TGTGCCAGCAGGGGGGACCGGCAATCCTACGAGCAGTACTTC.

V usage is TRBV4-1 and J usage is TRBJ2-7, with 12 bases identical to TRBD2. CDR1 and CDR2 from the germline V gene are MGHRA and YSYEKL. The CDR3 is 14 amino acids. After removal of 3 bases from V and 6 bases from J, the junction contained 3 bases not matched to a gene. As DNA, the CDR3 is TGCGCCAGCAGCCACCTAGCGGGAGGGGGCGAGCAGTACTTC. Its protein product is CASSHLAGGGEQYF.

This clonotype was seen many times. The rearrangement links TRBV4-3 to TRBJ1-2; D remains unclear. Trimming removed 0 bases from V and 8 bases from J, with 10 bases in between. CDR1 and CDR2 from the germline V gene are LGHNA and YSLEER. CDR3 length: 13 residues. Here the CDR3 reads CASSQDPSDGYTF. The DNA of the CDR3 is TGCGCCAGCAGCCAAGATCCATCAGACGGCTACACCTTC.

The V call is TRBV7-2, the J call TRBJ1-4; D is perhaps TRBD1 (5 bases). Deletions cut 4 bases from V and 13 bases from J, with 19 bases between. Per germline, CDR1 SGHTA and CDR2 FQGNSA. The length of the CDR3 is 14 residues. The CDR3 DNA is TGTGCCAGCAGCTCGATTATCTGGGGCGTAGGACTGTTTTTT. Translated: CASSSIIWGVGLFF.

As for this clonotype: A read error may be the cause here, since a much bigger clone is one base away. The gene calls are TRBV29-1 and TRBJ2-7, with 7 bases matching TRBD2. V lost 4 bases to trimming and J lost 1 base; unmatched junction nucleotides: 10. The germline gives CDR1 SQVTM, CDR2 ANQGSEA. This CDR3 is 15 amino acids long. The CDR3 DNA sequence: TGCAGCGTTGGAGATTGGCAGGGAGGGTCCTACGAGCAGTACTTC. The encoded protein is CSVGDWQGGSYEQYF.

The chain combines TRBV28 with TRBJ2-3; the match to TRBD2 covers 14 bases. Germline-derived CDR1 and CDR2 are MDHEN and SYDVKM. Germline trimming cut 2 bases from V and 4 bases from J; bases unmatched to any gene: 11. The CDR3 has 19 residues. This CDR3 reads CASSLPTEGLAGVADTQYF. As DNA, the CDR3 is TGTGCCAGCAGTTTACCTACTGAGGGACTAGCGGGAGTAGCAGATACGCAGTATTTT.

The chain links TRBV11-2 to TRBJ2-7, with 7 bases lining up with TRBD1. The germline CDR1 and CDR2 sequences are SGHAT and FQNNGV. V dropped 3 bases and J dropped 3; count of bases not matched to a gene: 14. The CDR3 sequence is 17 residues long. The CDR3 spells CASSFSGHRQGLYEQYF. The CDR3 nucleotides are TGTGCCAGCAGCTTCTCCGGCCACCGACAGGGCCTCTACGAGCAGTACTTC.

This CDR3 reads CASSSGRKPEAFF. The CDR3 DNA is TGTGCCAGCAGCTCGGGGAGGAAGCCTGAAGCTTTCTTT. This chain connects TRBV5-6 to TRBJ1-1; D gene uncertain. Germline CDR1 is SGHDT and CDR2 is YYEEEE. Trimming took off 3 bases at V and 6 bases at J, with 12 bases between the two ends. This CDR3 is built from 13 residues.

The V gene is TRBV6-2 or TRBV6-3, the J gene TRBJ2-3; 9 positions match TRBD2. Looked up from germline, CDR1 is MNHEY and CDR2 is SVGEGT. Trimming cost V 2 bases and J 4 bases; bases outside gene matches: 7. CDR3 length: 16 residues. The CDR3 here is CASSYMASGASDTQYF. The CDR3 DNA follows: TGTGCCAGCAGTTACATGGCTAGCGGGGCCTCAGATACGCAGTATTTT.

The rearrangement uses TRBV4-3 and TRBJ2-7; D possibly matches TRBD1 or TRBD2 (6 bases each). This CDR3 comprises 16 residues. Trimming left V 0 bases short and J 2 bases short, with 14 bases between. CDR1 LGHNA and CDR2 YSLEER come from the germline V gene. The CDR3 DNA reads as TGCGCCAGCAGCCAAGATCGGGGGCGGTCTGCCTACGAGCAGTACTTC. Residues: CASSQDRGRSAYEQYF.

This clonotype occurred once. Being one base from a much bigger clone, this may be a read error. The gene calls are TRBV9 and TRBJ2-5; 7 bases are a match to TRBD1. Per the germline V gene, CDR1 is SGDLS and CDR2 is YYNGEE. The CDR3 spans 15 residues. The DNA for the CDR3 is TGTGCCAGCAGCACCGGGACAGATTTTCGAGAGTCCCAGTACTTC. Its protein is CASSTGTDFRESQYF.

This clonotype was seen a few times. This chain links TRBV27 with TRBJ1-5; 8 nucleotides line up with TRBD1. This CDR3 contains 14 residues. Per germline, CDR1 MNHEY and CDR2 SMNVEV (reference sequence). Trimming cost V 6 bases and J 6 bases; bases outside gene matches: 7. CDR3 in amino acids: CASRRTGIGQPQHF. The CDR3 DNA is TGTGCCAGCAGGAGGACAGGGATCGGTCAGCCCCAGCATTTT.

The chain has TRBV7-9 and TRBJ1-1; D is possibly TRBD1 (6 bases). The CDR3 sequence is 15 residues long. In germline, CDR1 is SEHNR, CDR2 FQNEAQ (reference sequence). V was shortened by 5 bases and J by 5 bases, with 18 bases between the two germline ends. CDR3 nucleotide sequence: TGTGCCAGCAGCCCCTCGGGGGGGGGCCTAACTGAAGCTTTCTTT. This encodes CASSPSGGGLTEAFF.

Comments on this clonotype: It is likely a read error, because the conserved phenylalanine at the end of the CDR3 is missing. This rearrangement joins TRBV5-1 to TRBJ2-3; 16 bases match TRBD2. CDR1 and CDR2 (germline): SGHRS, YFSETQ. There are 17 residues in the CDR3. The CDR3 sequence is CASSGTSGRALPDTQYV. CDR3 DNA sequence: TGCGCAAGCAGCGGGACTAGCGGGAGGGCCCTCCCAGATACGCAGTATGTT.

This clonotype was observed a few times. The CDR3, as DNA: TGTGCCAGCAGGATGGGGGGGGCCGACACCGGGGAGCTGTTTTTT. It yields the protein CASRMGGADTGELFF. V is TRBV12-3 or TRBV12-4 and J is TRBJ2-2; D perhaps matches TRBD2 (7 bases). This CDR3 contains 15 residues. V was clipped by 6 bases and J by 3 bases, with 14 bases between them.

Remarks on this clonotype: Germline and junction disagree at one end, which may indicate a read error. V and J are TRBV3-1 and TRBJ1-1; no definite D call. This CDR3 comprises 14 residues. Germline CDR1 and CDR2: LGHDT and YNNKEL (reference sequence). The CDR3 loop reads CASGQGRAYAEAFF. CDR3 DNA: TGTGCCAGCGGCCAAGGACGGGCGTACGCTGAAGCTTTCTTT.